This TCR beta chain was identified in a study of spatial heterogeneity in lung cancer. Study at large: Alpha-chain sequences were consistently detected less often than beta-chain sequences.

Study observations and caveats: The appearance of ubiquitous expanded tumor TCRs in blood was greater at resection than follow-up.

CDR3 length: 14 amino acids. Trimming took 5 bases from V and 3 from J; bases not matched to a gene: 4. Germline lookup yields CDR1 SGHVS and CDR2 FQNEAQ. Time point meaning: sample taken at primary tumor resection. Unsorted samples of tumor, nontumor lung or frozen PBMC had their whole RNA sequenced. The approximately 70 donors had untreated early-stage non-small cell lung cancer. Every individual TCR cDNA molecule carried its own unique molecular identifier, which allowed correction of PCR and sequencing errors. Each CDR3 protein is one row after TCRdb ran MiXCR on the 5' RACE reads. This sample has about 85,000 distinct CDR3 sequences, with roughly a fifth found just once. This clonotype occurred a few times. Its antigen is not known.

The chain couples TRBV7-8 to TRBJ2-5; 9 positions match TRBD1. Sequences were derived from PBMCs, sampled at surgery. The receptor was isolated from a male donor with early-stage non-small cell lung cancer. CDR3 DNA sequence: TGTGCCAGCAGCCCGGGACAGGGAGAAGAGACCCAGTACTTC. Its translation: CASSPGQGEETQYF. Complete variable domain (other parts from reference TRBV7-8 and TRBJ2-5): GAGVSQSPRYKVAKRGQDVALRCDPISGHVSLFWYQQALGQGPEFLTYFQNEAQLDKSGLPSDRFFAERPEGSVSTLKIQRTQQEDSAVYLCASSPGQGEETQYFGPGTRLLVL.